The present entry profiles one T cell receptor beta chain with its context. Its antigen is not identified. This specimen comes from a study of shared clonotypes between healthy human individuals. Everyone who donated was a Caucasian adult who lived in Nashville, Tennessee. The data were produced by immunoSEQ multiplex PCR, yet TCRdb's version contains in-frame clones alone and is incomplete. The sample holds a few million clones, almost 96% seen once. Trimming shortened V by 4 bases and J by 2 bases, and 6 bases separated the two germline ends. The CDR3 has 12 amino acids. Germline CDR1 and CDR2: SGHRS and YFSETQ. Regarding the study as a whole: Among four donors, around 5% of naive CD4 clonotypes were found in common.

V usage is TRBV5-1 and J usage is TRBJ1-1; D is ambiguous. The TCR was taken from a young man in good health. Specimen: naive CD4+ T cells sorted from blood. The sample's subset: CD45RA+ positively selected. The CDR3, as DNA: TGCGCCAGCAGCAATAGCAACACTGAAGCTTTCTTT. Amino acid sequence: CASSNSNTEAFF.